The 16 T cell receptor beta chains reported below all come from one sample, sequenced in a study of blood T cell repertoires in COVID-19. Assay used: immunoSEQ multiplex PCR; TCRdb lists only in-frame clones, some missing. The sample lists around 150,000 clones, approximately 83% occurring once. Sequencing was carried out using peripheral blood. The receptor set was obtained from a man in his fifties or sixties with acute or convalescent COVID-19.

This chain connects TRBV29-1 to TRBJ2-2, with D perhaps TRBD2 (7 bases). The CDR3 has 14 residues. Per germline, CDR1 SQVTM and CDR2 ANQGSEA. The germline V and J ends were trimmed by 7 bases and 2 bases, with 14 bases remaining between them. CDR3 nucleotide sequence: TGCAGCGCCGAGGGGGGGGCTAACACCGGGGAGCTGTTTTTT. It encodes CSAEGGANTGELFF.

The chain employs TRBV19 and TRBJ1-6, with TRBD1 matching over 7 bases. Trimming removed 3 bases from V and 10 bases from J; junction bases left unmatched: 18. From germline, CDR1 is LNHDA and CDR2 SQIVND (reference sequence). The CDR3 runs 18 residues. The DNA for the CDR3 is TGTGCCAGTAGTATCATACGGGGACGACAGGGAGATGGATCACCCCTCCACTTT. It translates to CASSIIRGRQGDGSPLHF. The full variable domain, its missing parts supplied by reference TRBV19 and TRBJ1-6, is DGGITQSPKYLFRKEGQNVTLSCEQNLNHDAMYWYRQDPGQGLRLIYYSQIVNDFQKGDIAEGYSVSREKKESFPLTVTSAQKNPTAFYLCASSIIRGRQGDGSPLHFGNGTRLTVT.

The chain recombines TRBV6-9 with TRBJ2-2; 9 bases line up with TRBD2. The germline V gene encodes CDR1 MNHGY and CDR2 SVAAGI. CDR3 length: 20 amino acids. With V trimmed by 1 base and J by 4 bases, 16 bases remained unmatched. CDR3 protein: CASSYLPKTGTSIFTGELFF. In DNA form, the CDR3 reads TGTGCCAGCAGTTATTTGCCCAAAACCGGGACTAGCATATTCACCGGGGAGCTGTTTTTT.

This rearrangement joins TRBV6-5 to TRBJ1-3; tentative D call: TRBD1 (5 bases). Germline CDR1 is MNHEY and CDR2 is SVGAGI. The CDR3 is made up of 13 amino acids. Trimming took off 10 bases at V and 0 bases at J, with 10 bases between the two ends. The CDR3 loop reads CATGGVSGNTIYF. The CDR3, as DNA: TGTGCCACCGGGGGAGTCTCTGGAAACACCATATATTTT.

The rearrangement joins TRBV2 to TRBJ2-3; 8 nucleotides line up with TRBD1. CDR3 length equals 15 residues. Germline loops: CDR1 SNHLY, CDR2 FYNNEI. V was clipped by 4 bases and J by 1 base; unmatched bases: 4. CDR3 sequence (DNA): TGTGCCAGCAGTGTCGGACAGGGCCGCACAGATACGCAGTATTTT. Protein: CASSVGQGRTDTQYF. Combining the CDR3 with reference TRBV2 and TRBJ2-3 gives the whole variable domain EPEVTQTPSHQVTQMGQEVILRCVPISNHLYFYWYRQILGQKVEFLVSFYNNEISEKSEIFDDQFSVERPDGSNFTLKIRSTKLEDSAMYFCASSVGQGRTDTQYFGPGTRLTVL.

A note on this clone: The sample holds other DNA sequences that translate to the same CDR3. The chain links TRBV19 to TRBJ2-1; D is unresolved. The CDR3 is made up of 13 amino acids. Germline CDR1 reads LNHDA; CDR2 reads SQIVND (reference sequence). With 3 bases removed from V and 4 bases from J, the gap between germline ends came to 7 bases. The CDR3 sequence is CASSISVYNEQFF. The CDR3 DNA sequence: TGTGCCAGTAGTATCAGCGTTTACAATGAGCAGTTCTTC.

The chain recombines TRBV27 with TRBJ1-6; 7 bases are a match to TRBD1. There are 15 residues in the CDR3. Trimming removed 6 bases from V and 4 bases from J; junction bases left unmatched: 6. Germline CDR1 and CDR2: MNHEY and SMNVEV (reference sequence). In DNA form, the CDR3 reads TGTGCCAGCAGGATACAGGGGTCGTATAATTCACCCCTCCACTTT. It yields the protein CASRIQGSYNSPLHF.

The genes are TRBV9 and TRBJ2-3; TRBD1 agrees at 7 bases. J was trimmed by 2 bases and V by 4 bases; bases with no gene match: 7. The length of the CDR3 is 15 residues. Germline V gene data show CDR1 as SGDLS and CDR2 as YYNGEE. The CDR3 DNA reads TGTGCCAGCAGCCCAGGACAGGCTGACACAGATACGCAGTATTTT. Translation: CASSPGQADTDTQYF.

The CDR3 sequence is CASSHEAVAGGYTF. The CDR3 coding sequence is TGTGCCAGCAGCCATGAGGCGGTGGCGGGGGGCTACACCTTC. The V and J genes are TRBV3-1 (or the pseudogene TRBV3-2) and TRBJ1-2, with D uncertain. Trimming stripped 3 bases from V and 8 bases from J, with 16 bases between. Germline V gene sequence: CDR1 LGHDT, CDR2 YNNKEL (reference sequence). The length of the CDR3 is 14 residues.

The chain uses TRBV29-1 and TRBJ1-1; D not resolved. Germline assignment: CDR1 SQVTM and CDR2 ANQGSEA. V gave up 4 bases and J gave up 8 bases, with 11 bases separating them. This CDR3 region has 11 residues. The DNA of the CDR3 is TGCAGCGTTGTACGGGGTCAGGAAGCTTTCTTT. Its translation is CSVVRGQEAFF. Based on the CDR3 plus reference TRBV29-1 and TRBJ1-1, the full variable domain is SAVISQKPSRDICQRGTSLTIQCQVDSQVTMMFWYRQQPGQSLTLIATANQGSEATYESGFVIDKFPISRPNLTFSTLTVSNMSPEDSSIYLCSVVRGQEAFFGQGTRLTVV.

The J gene is TRBJ2-1, the V gene TRBV7-8, with 7 positions matching TRBD2. Germline V gene sequence: CDR1 SGHVS, CDR2 FQNEAQ. CDR3 length: 15 amino acids. V gave up 5 bases and J gave up 2 bases; unmatched junction bases: 6. CDR3 in amino acids: CASSPGRGAYNEQFF. The CDR3 DNA is TGTGCCAGCAGCCCGGGGAGGGGCGCCTACAATGAGCAGTTCTTC.

The chain couples TRBV29-1 to TRBJ1-5; no clear D. Germline V gene data show CDR1 as SQVTM and CDR2 as ANQGSEA. Trimming pared 5 bases from V and 2 bases from J, leaving 16 bases between. The CDR3 covers 15 residues. This chain's CDR3 is CSVLSGKYGNQPQHF. CDR3 sequence (DNA): TGCAGCGTTTTATCAGGAAAATACGGCAATCAGCCCCAGCATTTT.

This clone has a handful of counts. This rearrangement joins TRBV24-1 to TRBJ1-4, with a possible D match to TRBD1 (5 bases). V was cut by 4 bases and J by 7 bases, with 12 bases left in between. The V gene's germline CDR1 is KGHDR and CDR2 SFDVKD. The CDR3 sequence is 14 residues long. The CDR3 region has the DNA TGTGCCACCAGTGACCGCGGGGCCGGTGAAAAACTGTTTTTT. Protein product: CATSDRGAGEKLFF.

The V gene is TRBV5-4, the J gene TRBJ1-2; D might be TRBD1 (6 bases). The CDR3 sequence is 14 residues long. CDR1 and CDR2 (germline): SGHNT, YYREEE (reference sequence). Trimming stripped 0 bases from V and 8 bases from J, with 14 bases between. Here the CDR3 reads CASSLGGQIGGYTF. The CDR3, as DNA: TGTGCCAGCAGCTTGGGGGGGCAGATCGGCGGCTACACCTTC.

This rearrangement joins TRBV21-1 to TRBJ1-5. TRBV21-1 is a documented pseudogene. This CDR3 contains 13 residues. The CDR3 sequence: CASSKVSSGPQHF. In DNA form, the CDR3 reads TGTGCCAGCAGCAAAGTCTCATCCGGGCCCCAGCATTTT.

J is TRBJ2-1 and V is TRBV7-9; 10 bases fit TRBD2. Germline assignment: CDR1 SEHNR and CDR2 FQNEAQ (reference sequence). The CDR3 contains 15 residues. V gave up 5 bases and J gave up 8 bases; unmatched junction bases: 9. The CDR3 DNA is TGTGCCAGCAGCCCCCTAGCGGGAGATGTCGATGAGCAGTTCTTC. It yields the protein CASSPLAGDVDEQFF.